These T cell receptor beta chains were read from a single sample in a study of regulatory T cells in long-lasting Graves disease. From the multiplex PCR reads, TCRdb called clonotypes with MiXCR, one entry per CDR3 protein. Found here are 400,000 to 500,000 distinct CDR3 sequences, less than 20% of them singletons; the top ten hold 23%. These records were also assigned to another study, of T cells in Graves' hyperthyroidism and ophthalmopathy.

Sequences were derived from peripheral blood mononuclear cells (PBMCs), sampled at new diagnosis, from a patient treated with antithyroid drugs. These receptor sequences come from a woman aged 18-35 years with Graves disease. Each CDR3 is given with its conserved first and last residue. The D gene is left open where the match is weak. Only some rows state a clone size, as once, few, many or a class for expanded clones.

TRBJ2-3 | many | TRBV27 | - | CASSFRTTGTDTQYF | TGTGCCAGCAGTTTTCGGACCACCGGCACAGATACGCAGTATTTT
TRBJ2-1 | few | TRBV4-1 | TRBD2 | CASSQDGTSYNEQFF | TGCGCCAGCAGCCAAGATGGGACTAGCTACAATGAGCAGTTCTTC
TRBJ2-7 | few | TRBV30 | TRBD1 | CAWSSGQASYEQYF | TGTGCCTGGAGTAGTGGACAGGCAAGCTACGAGCAGTACTTC
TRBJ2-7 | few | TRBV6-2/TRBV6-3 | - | CASGTMRWQYF | TGTGCCAGTGGGACAATGAGATGGCAGTACTTC
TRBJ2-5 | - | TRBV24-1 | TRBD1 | CATSDPDRFQETQYF | TGTGCCACCAGTGATCCGGACAGGTTCCAAGAGACCCAGTACTTC
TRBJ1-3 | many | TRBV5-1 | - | CASSLAAGGNTIYF | TGCGCCAGCAGCTTGGCGGCAGGAGGAAACACCATATATTTT
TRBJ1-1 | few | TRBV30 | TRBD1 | CAWRMDRDPEAFF | TGTGCCTGGAGGATGGACAGGGACCCTGAAGCTTTCTTT
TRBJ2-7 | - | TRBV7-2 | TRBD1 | CASSTGTGVSYEQYF | TGTGCCAGCAGCACCGGGACAGGGGTTTCCTACGAGCAGTACTTC
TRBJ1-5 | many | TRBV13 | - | CASSPNAEQPQHF | TGTGCCAGCAGCCCAAATGCTGAACAGCCCCAGCATTTT
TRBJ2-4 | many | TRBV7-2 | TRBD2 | CASSPRPSGRAGLGNIQYF | TGTGCCAGCAGCCCCCGGCCTAGCGGGAGGGCCGGTCTGGGAAACATTCAGTACTTC
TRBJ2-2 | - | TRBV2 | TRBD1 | CASSVDRVSNTGELFF | TGTGCCAGCAGTGTAGACAGGGTCTCGAACACCGGGGAGCTGTTTTTT
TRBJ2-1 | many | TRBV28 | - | CASSFGQSEQFF | TGTGCCAGCAGTTTTGGGCAGTCGGAGCAGTTCTTC
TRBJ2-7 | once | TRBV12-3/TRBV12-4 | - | CASSDREGAEQYF | TGTGCCAGCTCGGACAGGGAGGGCGCTGAGCAGTACTTC
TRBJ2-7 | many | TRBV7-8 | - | CASSLNSGIQYEQYF | TGTGCCAGCAGCTTAAATTCCGGGATACAATACGAGCAGTACTTC
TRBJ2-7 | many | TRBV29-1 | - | CSASLSGYEQYF | TGCAGCGCGAGTCTCTCAGGCTACGAGCAGTACTTC
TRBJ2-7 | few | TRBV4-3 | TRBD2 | CASSQDGEGIYEQYF | TGCGCCAGCAGCCAAGATGGGGAGGGTATCTACGAGCAGTACTTC
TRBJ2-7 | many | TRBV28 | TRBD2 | CASSPIGAGASGEQYF | TGTGCCAGCAGCCCCATAGGAGCGGGAGCGTCTGGTGAGCAGTACTTC
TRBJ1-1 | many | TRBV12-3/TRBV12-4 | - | CASSLGGAQAEAFF | TGTGCCAGCAGTTTAGGGGGGGCGCAGGCTGAAGCTTTCTTT
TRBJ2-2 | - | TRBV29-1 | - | CSVDRASTGELFF | TGCAGCGTTGACAGGGCGAGCACCGGGGAGCTGTTTTTT
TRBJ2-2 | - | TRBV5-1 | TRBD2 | CASSLNGRWTGELFF | TGCGCCAGCAGCTTGAACGGGAGGTGGACCGGGGAGCTGTTTTTT
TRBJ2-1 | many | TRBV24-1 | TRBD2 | CATSAASGRAGPYNEQFF | TGTGCCACCAGTGCCGCTAGCGGGAGGGCCGGCCCCTACAATGAGCAGTTCTTC
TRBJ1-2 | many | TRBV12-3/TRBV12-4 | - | CASSFTPTSNYGYTF | TGTGCCAGCAGTTTCACTCCGACAAGCAACTATGGCTACACCTTC
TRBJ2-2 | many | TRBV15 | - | CATSSMSEGGELFF | TGTGCCACCAGCAGCATGTCTGAGGGTGGGGAGCTGTTTTTT
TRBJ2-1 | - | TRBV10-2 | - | CASSESTSYNEQFF | TGCGCCAGCAGTGAATCTACCTCCTACAATGAGCAGTTCTTC
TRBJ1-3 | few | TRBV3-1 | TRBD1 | CASSRHDRGRGNTIYF | TGTGCCAGCAGCCGACACGACAGGGGGCGAGGAAACACCATATATTTT
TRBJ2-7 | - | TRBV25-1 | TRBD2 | CASSDEAGGVYEQYF | TGTGCCAGCAGTGATGAAGCGGGAGGGGTCTACGAGCAGTACTTC
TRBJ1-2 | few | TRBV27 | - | CASSSGTNYGYTF | TGTGCCAGCAGTTCGGGGACTAACTATGGCTACACCTTC
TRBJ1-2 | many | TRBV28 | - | CASSPGPSIYGYTF | TGTGCCAGCAGTCCTGGCCCAAGTATTTATGGCTACACCTTC
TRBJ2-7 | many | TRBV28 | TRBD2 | CASSFTPQTSGSNEQYF | TGTGCCAGCAGTTTTACTCCCCAGACTAGCGGGAGCAACGAGCAGTACTTC
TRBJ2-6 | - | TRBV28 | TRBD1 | CASSLPNRGLGANVLTF | TGTGCCAGCAGTTTACCAAACAGGGGGCTTGGGGCCAACGTCCTGACTTTC
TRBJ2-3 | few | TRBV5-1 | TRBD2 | CASSLSVAGGSTDTQYF | TGCGCCAGCAGCTTGTCTGTTGCGGGAGGGTCCACAGATACGCAGTATTTT
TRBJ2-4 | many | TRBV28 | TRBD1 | CASSLWEQGRNIQYF | TGTGCCAGCAGTTTATGGGAACAGGGGCGCAACATTCAGTACTTC
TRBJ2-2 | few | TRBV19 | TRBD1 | CASRSVAGTGNTGELFF | TGTGCCAGTAGATCAGTCGCCGGGACAGGGAACACCGGGGAGCTGTTTTTT
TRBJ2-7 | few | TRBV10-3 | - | CAISEPGSSEAFEQYF | TGTGCCATCAGTGAGCCGGGCAGCTCCGAGGCGTTCGAGCAGTACTTC
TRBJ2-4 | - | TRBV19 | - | CASSIPTGEAWQNIQYF | TGTGCCAGTAGTATCCCGACAGGTGAAGCCTGGCAAAACATTCAGTACTTC
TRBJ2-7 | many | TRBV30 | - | CAWSVKGPLEQYF | TGTGCCTGGAGTGTAAAGGGTCCCCTCGAGCAGTACTTC
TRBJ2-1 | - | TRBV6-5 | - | CASSSDLQGYNEQFF | TGTGCCAGCAGTTCCGATCTACAGGGTTACAATGAGCAGTTCTTC
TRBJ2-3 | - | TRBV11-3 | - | CASSFGGGTDTQYF | TGTGCCAGCAGCTTTGGCGGGGGCACAGATACGCAGTATTTT
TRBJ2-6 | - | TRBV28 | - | CASGLGDSYAGANVLTF | TGTGCCAGCGGTTTAGGAGACAGTTACGCAGGGGCCAACGTCCTGACTTTC
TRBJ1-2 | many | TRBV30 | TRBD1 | CACTPGGIGNGYTF | TGTGCCTGCACCCCAGGGGGTATCGGCAATGGCTACACCTTC
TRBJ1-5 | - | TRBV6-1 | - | CASSGTAPNQPQHF | TGTGCCAGCAGTGGGACAGCCCCCAATCAGCCCCAGCATTTT
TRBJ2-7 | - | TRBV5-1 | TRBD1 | CASRQTGSLMSNPNEQYF | TGCGCCAGCAGACAGACAGGGTCCCTAATGTCTAATCCGAACGAGCAGTACTTC
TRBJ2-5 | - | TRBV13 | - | CASSLEAGQETQYF | TGTGCCAGCAGCTTAGAGGCTGGCCAAGAGACCCAGTACTTC
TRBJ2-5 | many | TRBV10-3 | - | CAISEEVLETQYF | TGTGCCATCAGTGAGGAAGTACTAGAGACCCAGTACTTC
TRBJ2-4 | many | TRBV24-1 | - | CATSDLAGRKAKNIQYF | TGTGCCACCAGTGATTTGGCGGGGCGGAAGGCCAAAAACATTCAGTACTTC
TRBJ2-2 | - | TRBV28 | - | CASSFPQSTGELFF | TGTGCCAGCAGTTTCCCCCAGAGCACCGGGGAGCTGTTTTTT
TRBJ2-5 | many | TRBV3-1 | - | CASSRAVETQYF | TGTGCCAGCAGCCGTGCAGTGGAGACCCAGTACTTC
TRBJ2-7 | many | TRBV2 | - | CATKAGTAASYEQYF | TGTGCCACCAAGGCCGGGACTGCCGCCTCCTACGAGCAGTACTTC
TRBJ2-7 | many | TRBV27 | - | CASSRAGSGTYEQYF | TGTGCCAGCAGCCGCGCGGGATCGGGCACCTACGAGCAGTACTTC
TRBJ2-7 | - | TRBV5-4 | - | CASSSGRYYEQYF | TGTGCCAGCAGCTCAGGACGGTACTACGAGCAGTACTTC
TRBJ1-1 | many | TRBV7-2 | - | CASSFSRSVTEAFF | TGTGCCAGCAGCTTCAGCAGATCGGTCACTGAAGCTTTCTTT